This TCR beta chain derives from a study of PD-L1 blockade in urothelial cancer. The time point denotes: pretreatment peripheral blood. Method: immunoSEQ multiplex PCR; TCRdb's copy keeps in-frame clones and lacks some. In the table there are 85,000 to 90,000 clones, over 65% of which are singletons. Germline lookup yields CDR1 GTSNPN and CDR2 SVGIG (reference sequence). Trimming pared 2 bases from V and 3 bases from J, leaving 11 bases between. The CDR3 loop spans 14 amino acids. The clonotype comes from a man aged 55 to 70 with urothelial cancer. The specimen was PBMCs, collected around atezolizumab (anti-PD-L1) treatment. The rearrangement joins TRBV30 to TRBJ1-5, with a weak D call TRBD1 (6 bases). The CDR3 DNA reads TGTGCCTGGAGTCAGGACAGTTTCAATCAGCCCCAGCATTTT. Translation gives CAWSQDSFNQPQHF.